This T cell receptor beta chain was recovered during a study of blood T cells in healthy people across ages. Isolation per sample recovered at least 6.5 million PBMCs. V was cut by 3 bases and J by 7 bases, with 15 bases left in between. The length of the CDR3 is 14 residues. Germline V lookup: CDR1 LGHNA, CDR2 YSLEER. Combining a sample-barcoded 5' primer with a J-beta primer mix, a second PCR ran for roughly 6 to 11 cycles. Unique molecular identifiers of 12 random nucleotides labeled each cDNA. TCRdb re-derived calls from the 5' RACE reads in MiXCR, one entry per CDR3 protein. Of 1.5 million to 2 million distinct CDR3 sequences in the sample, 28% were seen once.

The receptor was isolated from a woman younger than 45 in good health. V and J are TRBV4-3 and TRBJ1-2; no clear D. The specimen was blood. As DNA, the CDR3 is TGCGCCAGCAGCCATCCCTCGGGAGGCGGTGGCTACACCTTC. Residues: CASSHPSGGGGYTF.